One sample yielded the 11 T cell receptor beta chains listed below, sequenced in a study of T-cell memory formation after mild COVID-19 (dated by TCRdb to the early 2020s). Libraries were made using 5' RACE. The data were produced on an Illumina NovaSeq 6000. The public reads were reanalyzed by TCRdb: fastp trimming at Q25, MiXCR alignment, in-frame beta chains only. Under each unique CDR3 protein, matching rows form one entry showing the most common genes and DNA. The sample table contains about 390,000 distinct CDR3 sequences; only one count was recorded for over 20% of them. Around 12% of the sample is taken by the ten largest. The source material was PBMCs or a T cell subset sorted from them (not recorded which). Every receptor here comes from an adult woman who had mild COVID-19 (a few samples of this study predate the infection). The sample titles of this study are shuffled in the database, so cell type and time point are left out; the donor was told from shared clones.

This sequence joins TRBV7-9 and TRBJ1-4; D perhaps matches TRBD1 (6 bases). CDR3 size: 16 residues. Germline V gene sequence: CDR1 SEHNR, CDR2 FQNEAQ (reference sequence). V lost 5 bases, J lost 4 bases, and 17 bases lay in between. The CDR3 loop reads CASSPPFEGGNEKLFF. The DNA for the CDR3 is TGTGCCAGCAGCCCCCCTTTCGAGGGGGGTAATGAAAAACTGTTTTTT.

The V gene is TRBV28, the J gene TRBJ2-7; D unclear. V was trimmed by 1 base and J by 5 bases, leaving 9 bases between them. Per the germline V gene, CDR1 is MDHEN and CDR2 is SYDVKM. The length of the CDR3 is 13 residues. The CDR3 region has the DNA TGTGCCAGCAGTTTATCCCCTCGGGACGAGCAGTACTTC. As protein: CASSLSPRDEQYF.

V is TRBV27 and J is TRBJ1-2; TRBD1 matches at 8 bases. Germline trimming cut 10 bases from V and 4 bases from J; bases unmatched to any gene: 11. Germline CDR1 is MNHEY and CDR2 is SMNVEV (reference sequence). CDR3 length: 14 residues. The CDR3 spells CATPGTGPFYGYTF. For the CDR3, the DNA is TGTGCCACTCCTGGGACAGGCCCCTTCTATGGCTACACCTTC.

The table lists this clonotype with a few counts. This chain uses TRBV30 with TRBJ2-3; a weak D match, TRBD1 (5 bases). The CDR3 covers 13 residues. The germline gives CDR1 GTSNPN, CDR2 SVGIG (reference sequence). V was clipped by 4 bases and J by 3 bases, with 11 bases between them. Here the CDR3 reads CAWKVRGTDTQYF. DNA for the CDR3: TGTGCCTGGAAGGTTAGGGGTACAGATACGCAGTATTTT.

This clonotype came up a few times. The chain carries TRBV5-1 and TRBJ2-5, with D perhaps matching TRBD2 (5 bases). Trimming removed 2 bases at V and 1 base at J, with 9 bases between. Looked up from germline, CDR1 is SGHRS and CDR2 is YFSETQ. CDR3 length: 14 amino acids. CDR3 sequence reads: CASSLLGAQETQYF. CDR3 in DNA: TGCGCCAGCAGCTTACTAGGCGCCCAAGAGACCCAGTACTTC.

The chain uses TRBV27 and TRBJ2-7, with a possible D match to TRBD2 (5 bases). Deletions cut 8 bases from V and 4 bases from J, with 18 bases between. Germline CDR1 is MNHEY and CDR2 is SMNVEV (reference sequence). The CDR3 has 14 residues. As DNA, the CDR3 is TGTGCCAGCTCCGAGACTCCGACGGGGTACGAGCAGTACTTC. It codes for CASSETPTGYEQYF.

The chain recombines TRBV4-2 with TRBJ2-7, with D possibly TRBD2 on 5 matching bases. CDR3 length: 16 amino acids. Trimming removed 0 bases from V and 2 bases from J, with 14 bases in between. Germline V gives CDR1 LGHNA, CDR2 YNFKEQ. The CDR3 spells CASSQETVGGPYEQYF. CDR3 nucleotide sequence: TGTGCCAGCAGCCAAGAAACCGTTGGCGGGCCCTACGAGCAGTACTTC.

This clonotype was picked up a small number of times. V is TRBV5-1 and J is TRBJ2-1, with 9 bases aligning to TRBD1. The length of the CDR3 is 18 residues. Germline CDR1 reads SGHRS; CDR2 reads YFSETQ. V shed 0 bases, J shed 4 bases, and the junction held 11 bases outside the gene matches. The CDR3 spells CASSLAFVGTGMYNEQFF. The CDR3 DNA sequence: TGCGCCAGCAGCTTGGCCTTCGTCGGGACAGGGATGTACAATGAGCAGTTCTTC.

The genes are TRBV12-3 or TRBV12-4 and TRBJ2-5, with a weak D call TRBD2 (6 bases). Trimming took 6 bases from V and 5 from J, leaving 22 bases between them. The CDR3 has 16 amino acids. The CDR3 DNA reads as TGTGCCAGCAGCTATAGAACCGGGACTGACTTGGAGACCCAGTACTTC. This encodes CASSYRTGTDLETQYF.

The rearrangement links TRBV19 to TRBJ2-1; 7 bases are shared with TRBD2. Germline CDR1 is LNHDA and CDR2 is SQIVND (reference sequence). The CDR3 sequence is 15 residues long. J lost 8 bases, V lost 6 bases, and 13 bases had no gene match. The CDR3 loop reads CASSPGRGGLHEQFF. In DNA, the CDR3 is TGTGCCAGTAGCCCAGGGAGGGGAGGTTTACATGAGCAGTTCTTC.

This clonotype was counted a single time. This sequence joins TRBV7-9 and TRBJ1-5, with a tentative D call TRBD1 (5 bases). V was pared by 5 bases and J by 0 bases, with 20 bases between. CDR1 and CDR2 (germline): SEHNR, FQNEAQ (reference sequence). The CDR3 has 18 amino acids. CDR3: CASSNSGHRIGSNQPQHF. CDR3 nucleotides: TGTGCCAGCAGCAACTCCGGACATAGGATCGGTAGCAATCAGCCCCAGCATTTT.